This TCR beta chain came from a study of cytotoxic CD8 clonotypes in ibrutinib-treated CLL. The CDR3 contains 16 residues. Trimming removed 5 bases from V and 2 bases from J; junction bases left unmatched: 8. The germline gives CDR1 SGHVS, CDR2 FQNEAQ. Assay used: immunoSEQ multiplex PCR; TCRdb lists only in-frame clones, some missing. The data contain over 200,000 clones, 60% to 80% of them singletons. This clone has only a few counts. V usage is TRBV7-8 and J usage is TRBJ2-7; TRBD1 agrees at 11 bases. The sample here was PBMCs, taken after 12 months of ibrutinib treatment. This TCR was sampled from a human donor with chronic lymphocytic leukemia. DNA of the CDR3: TGTGCCAGCAGCGCCCAACCGGGACAGGGGGCCTACGAGCAGTACTTC. Its translation is CASSAQPGQGAYEQYF.